Detailed here is one T cell receptor (beta chain). This clone was detected only a few times. Its binding antigen is unknown. Base qualities are missing; no much larger clone stands one base away. TCRbeta CDR3 regions were amplified from genomic DNA by means of the immunoSEQ Assay, a bias-controlled multiplex PCR. The published analysis was carried out like this. The number of nucleated cells in each sample was estimated from the amplification of reference gene primers within the assay. Sequence reads were collapsed and filtered to measure the absolute abundance of every unique TCRbeta CDR3 rearrangement. For each sample, productive Simpson clonality was calculated by taking the square root of Simpson's diversity index across productive rearrangements. TCRdb's version of the immuneACCESS table is confined to in-frame rearrangements and falls short of the full clone set. An unresolved V gene accounts for under half of the shortfall where checked; the remainder is of unknown origin. That table furnishes V, J and clone size, whereas the DNA furnished D and trimming. In all, the sample holds some 190,000 clones, and about 88% of those were seen once. Of the sample, 20% to 25% falls within the top ten clones.

This sample stems from a study of blood T cell repertoires in COVID-19 (dated by TCRdb to 2019 to 2021). Some background on the complete study: For ImmuneRACE Cohort 3, a participant was defined as recovered based on two consecutive negative NP/OP PCR tests, clearance by a healthcare professional, or resolution of symptoms. Samples from collaborators originated in the United States, Italy and Spain and spanned both the acute and convalescent phases of COVID-19. Sample metadata almost always included a de-identified subject ID, COVID-19 status, age in years and sex. Subjects who had been exposed to COVID-19, were actively infected with it, or had recovered from it provided the deeply sampled blood TCRbeta repertoires that made up the dataset. The samples were drawn from the first 160 participants of the ongoing ImmuneRACE study and from 1,254 subjects provided by 6 global collaborators. HLA class I and class II types, where available, came from metadata supplied by the sample provider rather than from assay-based typing. The prospective study material was composed of cDNA or gDNA derived from T cells, B-cell-depleted T cells, or PBMCs. The repertoires were released in a freely available public database intended as a resource for research on the immune response to SARS-CoV-2.

Reading the germline V gene gives CDR1 SGHTA and CDR2 FQGNSA. The CDR3 runs 16 amino acids, cysteine and phenylalanine included. Solely the CDR3 DNA is kept, with 48 bases framed from the first base. Relative to germline, V is missing 6 bases and J is missing 0 bases, with 5 bases of the junction outside any gene match. Participants in the prospective study were enrolled through a virtual design, were aged roughly 18 to 100 years, and lived in approximately 25 United States geographic areas. Cohort assignment in the prospective study relied on participant-reported clinical history from a screening survey and a study questionnaire. Mobile phlebotomists in the prospective study collected whole blood, serum and a nasopharyngeal or oropharyngeal swab from every participant. Prospective study participants could optionally give additional blood draws and questionnaires over an approximately 2-month period. Blood samples from the prospective study were shipped frozen or at room temperature prior to DNA extraction.

On the study overall, not on this receptor specifically: How much clinical and demographic metadata was included differed by source and by participant, and the metadata was provided uncurated.

This sequence uses TRBV7-2 and TRBJ2-1; 10 central bases correspond to TRBD2. The sample taken for sequencing was PBMCs or T cells enriched from blood (not recorded which). The clonotype comes from a woman aged 40 to 50 in a cohort exposed to, infected with or recovered from COVID-19 (not recorded which). The encoded CDR3 is CASSRTSGSSYNEQFF. In nucleotide form, the sequence is TGTGCCAGCAGTCGGACTAGCGGCAGCTCCTACAATGAGCAGTTCTTC.